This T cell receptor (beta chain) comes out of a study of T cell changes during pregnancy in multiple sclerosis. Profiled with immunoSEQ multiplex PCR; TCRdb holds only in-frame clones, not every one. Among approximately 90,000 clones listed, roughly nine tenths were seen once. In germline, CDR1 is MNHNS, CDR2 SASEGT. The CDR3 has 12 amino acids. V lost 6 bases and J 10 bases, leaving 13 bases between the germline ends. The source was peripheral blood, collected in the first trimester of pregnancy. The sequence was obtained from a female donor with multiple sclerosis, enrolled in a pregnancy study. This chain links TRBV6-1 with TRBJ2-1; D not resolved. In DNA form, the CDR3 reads TGTGCCAGCAGCCTACTGACATTGGAGCAGTTCTTC. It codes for CASSLLTLEQFF.